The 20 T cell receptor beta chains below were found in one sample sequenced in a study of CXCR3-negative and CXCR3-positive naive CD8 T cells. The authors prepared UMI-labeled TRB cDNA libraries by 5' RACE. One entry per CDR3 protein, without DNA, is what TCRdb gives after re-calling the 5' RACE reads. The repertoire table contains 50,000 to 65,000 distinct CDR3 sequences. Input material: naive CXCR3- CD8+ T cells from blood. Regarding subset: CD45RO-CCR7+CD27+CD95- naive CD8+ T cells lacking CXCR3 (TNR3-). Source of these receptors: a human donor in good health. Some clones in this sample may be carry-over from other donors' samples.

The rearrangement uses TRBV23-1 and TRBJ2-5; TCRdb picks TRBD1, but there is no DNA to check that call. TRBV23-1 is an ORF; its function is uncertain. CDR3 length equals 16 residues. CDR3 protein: CASSQSVQGGAETQYF.

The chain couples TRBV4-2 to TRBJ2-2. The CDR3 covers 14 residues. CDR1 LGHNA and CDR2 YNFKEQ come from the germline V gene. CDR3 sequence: CASSQDAATGGLFF.

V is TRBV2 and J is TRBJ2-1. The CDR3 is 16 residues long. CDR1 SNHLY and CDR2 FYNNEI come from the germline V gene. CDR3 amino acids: CASSEQADAFHNEQFF.

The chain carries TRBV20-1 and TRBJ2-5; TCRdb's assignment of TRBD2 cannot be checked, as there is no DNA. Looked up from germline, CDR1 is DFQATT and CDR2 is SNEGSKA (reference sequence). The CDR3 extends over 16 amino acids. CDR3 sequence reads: CSASRTSGVTQETQYF.

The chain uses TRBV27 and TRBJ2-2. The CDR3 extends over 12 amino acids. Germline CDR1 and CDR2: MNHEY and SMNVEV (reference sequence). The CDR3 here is CASSPIGGELFF.

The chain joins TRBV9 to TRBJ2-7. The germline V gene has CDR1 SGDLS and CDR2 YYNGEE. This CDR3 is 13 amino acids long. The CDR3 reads CASSVGDNYEQYF.

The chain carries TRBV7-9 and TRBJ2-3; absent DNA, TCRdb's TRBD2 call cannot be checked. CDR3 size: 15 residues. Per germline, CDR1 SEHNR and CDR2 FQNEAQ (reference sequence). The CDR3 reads CASQGPLDDTDTQYF.

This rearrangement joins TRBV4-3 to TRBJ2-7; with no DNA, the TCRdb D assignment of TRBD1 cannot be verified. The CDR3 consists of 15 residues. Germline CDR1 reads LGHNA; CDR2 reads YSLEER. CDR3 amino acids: CASSQGQGGTYEQYF.

The CDR3 is CASSSGTSGGLTYEQYF. The J gene is TRBJ2-7, the V gene TRBV7-2; TCRdb's D gene call, TRBD2, goes unchecked for lack of DNA. This CDR3 is 17 amino acids long. In germline, CDR1 is SGHTA, CDR2 FQGNSA. The full variable domain, rest sourced from reference TRBV7-2 and TRBJ2-7, is GAGVSQSPSNKVTEKGKDVELRCDPISGHTALYWYRQSLGQGLEFLIYFQGNSAPDKSGLPSDRFSAERTGGSVSTLTIQRTQQEDSAVYLCASSSGTSGGLTYEQYFGPGTRLTVT.

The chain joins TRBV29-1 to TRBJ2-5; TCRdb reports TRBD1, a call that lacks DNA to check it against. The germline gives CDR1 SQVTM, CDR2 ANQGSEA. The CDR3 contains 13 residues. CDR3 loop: CSVRDRTYETQYF.

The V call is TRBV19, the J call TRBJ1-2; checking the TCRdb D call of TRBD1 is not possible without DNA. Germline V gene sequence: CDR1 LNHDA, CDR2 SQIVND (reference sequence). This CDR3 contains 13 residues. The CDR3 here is CASTGGINYGYTF.

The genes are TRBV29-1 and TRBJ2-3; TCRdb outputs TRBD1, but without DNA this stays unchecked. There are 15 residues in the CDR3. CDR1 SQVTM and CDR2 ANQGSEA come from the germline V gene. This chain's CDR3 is CSVLSPYGVTDTQYF.

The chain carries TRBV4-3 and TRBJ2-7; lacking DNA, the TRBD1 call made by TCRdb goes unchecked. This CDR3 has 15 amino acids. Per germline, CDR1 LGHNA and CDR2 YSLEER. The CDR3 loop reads CASSQDVPGAYEQYF.

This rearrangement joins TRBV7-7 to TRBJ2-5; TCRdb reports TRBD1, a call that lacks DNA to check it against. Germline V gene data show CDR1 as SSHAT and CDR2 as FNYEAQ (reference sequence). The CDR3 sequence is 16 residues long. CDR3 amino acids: CASSLRPSASPETQYF.

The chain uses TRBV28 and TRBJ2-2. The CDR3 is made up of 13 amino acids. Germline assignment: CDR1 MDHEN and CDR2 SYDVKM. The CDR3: CASSLQWTGELFF.

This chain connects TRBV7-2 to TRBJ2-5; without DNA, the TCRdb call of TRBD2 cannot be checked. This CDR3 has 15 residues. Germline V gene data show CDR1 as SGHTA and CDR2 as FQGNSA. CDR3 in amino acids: CASSPIAGGRETQYF.

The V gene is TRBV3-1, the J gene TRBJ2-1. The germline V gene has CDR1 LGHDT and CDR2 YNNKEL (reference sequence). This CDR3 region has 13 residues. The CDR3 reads CASSQAGYNEQFF.

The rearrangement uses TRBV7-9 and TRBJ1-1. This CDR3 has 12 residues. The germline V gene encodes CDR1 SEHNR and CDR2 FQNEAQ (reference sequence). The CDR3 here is CASSLIDTEAFF.

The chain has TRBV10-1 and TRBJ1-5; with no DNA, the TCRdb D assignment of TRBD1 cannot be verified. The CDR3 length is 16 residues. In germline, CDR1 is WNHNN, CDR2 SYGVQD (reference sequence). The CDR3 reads CASSESMSRAGQPQHF.

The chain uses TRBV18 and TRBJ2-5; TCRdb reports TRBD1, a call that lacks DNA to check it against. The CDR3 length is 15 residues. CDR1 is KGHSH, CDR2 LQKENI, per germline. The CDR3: CASSPPTGGEETQYF.